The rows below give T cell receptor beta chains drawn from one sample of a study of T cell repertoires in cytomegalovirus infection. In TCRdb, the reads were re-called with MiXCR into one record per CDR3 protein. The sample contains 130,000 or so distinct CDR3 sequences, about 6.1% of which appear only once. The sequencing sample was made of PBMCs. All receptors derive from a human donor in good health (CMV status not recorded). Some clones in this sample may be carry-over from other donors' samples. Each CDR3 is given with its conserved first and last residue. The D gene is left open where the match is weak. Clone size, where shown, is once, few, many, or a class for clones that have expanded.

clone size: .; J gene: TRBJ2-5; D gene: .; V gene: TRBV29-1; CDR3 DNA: TGCAGCGTTGATCCTCTCCAAGAGACCCAGTACTTC; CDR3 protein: CSVDPLQETQYF
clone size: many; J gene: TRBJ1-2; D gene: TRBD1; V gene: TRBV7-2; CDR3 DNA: TGTGCCAGCAGCTCCCCCGGGACAGACTATGGCTACACCTTC; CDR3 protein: CASSSPGTDYGYTF
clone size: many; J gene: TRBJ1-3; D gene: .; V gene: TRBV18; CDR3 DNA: TGTGCCAGCTCACCGGAAAGGCCCCTAATTAACTCTGGAAACACCATATATTTT; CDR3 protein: CASSPERPLINSGNTIYF
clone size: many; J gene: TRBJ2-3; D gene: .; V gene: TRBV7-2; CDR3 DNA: TGTGCCAGCAGGTTCCCGGGACTCAACACAGATACGCAGTATTTT; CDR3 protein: CASRFPGLNTDTQYF
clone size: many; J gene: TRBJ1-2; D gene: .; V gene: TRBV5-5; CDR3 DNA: TGTGCCAGCGGAGGGGACATCGGCTATGGCTACACCTTC; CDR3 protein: CASGGDIGYGYTF
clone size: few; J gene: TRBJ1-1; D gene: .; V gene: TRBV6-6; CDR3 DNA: TGTGCCAGCAGTTACTCGAAGGTTTTGGGGTTCGCTGAAGCTTTCTTT; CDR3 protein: CASSYSKVLGFAEAFF
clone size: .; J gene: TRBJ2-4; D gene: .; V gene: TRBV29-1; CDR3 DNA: TGCAGCGTTGAAGATCTTTTTGACATTCAGTACTTC; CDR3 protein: CSVEDLFDIQYF
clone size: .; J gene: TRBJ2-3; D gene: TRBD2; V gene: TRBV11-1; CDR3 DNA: TGTGCCAGCAGCTCTAGCGTTAGAGCGGGGGCAGATACGCAGTATTTT; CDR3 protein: CASSSSVRAGADTQYF
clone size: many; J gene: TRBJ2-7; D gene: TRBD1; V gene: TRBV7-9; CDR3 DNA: TGTGCCAGCACCGGACATCCTACAGGGGATGCCTACAATCCCAACGAGCAGTACTTC; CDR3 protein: CASTGHPTGDAYNPNEQYF
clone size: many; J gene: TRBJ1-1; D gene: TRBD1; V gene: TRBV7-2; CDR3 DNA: TGTGCCAGCAGCTTCTTTGTAGGGACAGGGGGTGAAGCTTTCTTT; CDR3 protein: CASSFFVGTGGEAFF
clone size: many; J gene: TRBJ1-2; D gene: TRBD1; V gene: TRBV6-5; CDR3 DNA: TGTGCCAGCAGTTACTCGTCCCAGGGGGCAAATGGCTACACCTTC; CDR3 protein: CASSYSSQGANGYTF
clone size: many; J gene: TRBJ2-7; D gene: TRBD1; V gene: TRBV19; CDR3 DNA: TGTGCCAGTAGTATTCGGGGACAGTTCGAGCAGTACTTC; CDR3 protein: CASSIRGQFEQYF
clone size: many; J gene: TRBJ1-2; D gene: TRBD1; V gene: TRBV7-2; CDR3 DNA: TGTGCCAGCAGCCCAATTGGGACAGGGCTAAACTATGGCTACACCTTC; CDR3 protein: CASSPIGTGLNYGYTF
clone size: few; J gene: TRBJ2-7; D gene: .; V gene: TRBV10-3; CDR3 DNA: TGTGCCATCAGTGAGTCTCAAGCGTACGAGCAGTACTTC; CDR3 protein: CAISESQAYEQYF
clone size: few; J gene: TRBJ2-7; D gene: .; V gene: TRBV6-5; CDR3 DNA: TGTGCCAGCAGTTACTCGAGGGTAAACTACGAGCAGTACTTC; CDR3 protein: CASSYSRVNYEQYF
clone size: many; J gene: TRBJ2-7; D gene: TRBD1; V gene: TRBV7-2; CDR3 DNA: TGTGCCAGCAGCTTAGAGGGGGACAGGGGAGCCTACGAGCAGTACTTC; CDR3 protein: CASSLEGDRGAYEQYF
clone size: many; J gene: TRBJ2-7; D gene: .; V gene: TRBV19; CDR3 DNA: TGTGCCAGTACGGTGACAGCGGATTCCTACGAGCAGTACTTC; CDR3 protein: CASTVTADSYEQYF
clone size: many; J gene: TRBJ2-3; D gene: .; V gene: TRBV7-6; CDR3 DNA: TGTGCCAGCAGCTTGGGAGGGGGCGGGGGCCCCACAGATACGCAGTATTTT; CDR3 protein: CASSLGGGGGPTDTQYF
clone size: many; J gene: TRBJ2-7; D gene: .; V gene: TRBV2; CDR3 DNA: TGTGCCAGCGGGGACTCGGACGAGCAGTACTTC; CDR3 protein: CASGDSDEQYF
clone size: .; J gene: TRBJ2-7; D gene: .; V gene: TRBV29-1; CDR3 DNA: TGCAGCGTAACACTAAGCTCCTACGAGCAGTACTTC; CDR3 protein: CSVTLSSYEQYF
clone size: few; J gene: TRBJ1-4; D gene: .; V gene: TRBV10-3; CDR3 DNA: TGTGCCACCAGTATGAAGACAGCAACTAATGAAAAACTGTTTTTT; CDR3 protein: CATSMKTATNEKLFF
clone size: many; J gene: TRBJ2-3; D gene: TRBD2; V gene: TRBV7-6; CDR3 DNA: TGTGCCAGCAGCTTAGGGGCGGGGGGGCGTACAGATACGCAGTATTTT; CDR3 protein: CASSLGAGGRTDTQYF
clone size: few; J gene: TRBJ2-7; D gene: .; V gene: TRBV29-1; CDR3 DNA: TGCAGCGTTGTAGTACAGGCGAGCTCCTACGAGCAGTACTTC; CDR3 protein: CSVVVQASSYEQYF
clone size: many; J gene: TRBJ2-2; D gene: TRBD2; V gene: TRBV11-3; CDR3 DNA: TGTGCCAGCAGCCCAGGACTAGCGGGGTACACCGGGGAGCTGTTTTTT; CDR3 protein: CASSPGLAGYTGELFF
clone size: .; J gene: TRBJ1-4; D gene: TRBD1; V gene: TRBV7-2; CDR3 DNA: TGTGCCAGCAGCTCCGAGGGACAGCGAGGTGAAAAACTGTTTTTT; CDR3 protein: CASSSEGQRGEKLFF
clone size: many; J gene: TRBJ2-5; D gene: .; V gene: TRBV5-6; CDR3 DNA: TGTGCCAGCAGCTTGCCCGGGGATCCAGAGACCCAGTACTTC; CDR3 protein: CASSLPGDPETQYF
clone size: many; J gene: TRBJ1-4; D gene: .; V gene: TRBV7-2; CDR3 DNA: TGTGCCAGCAGCTCTCAGGGGCTAGGCGAAAAACTGTTTTTT; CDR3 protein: CASSSQGLGEKLFF
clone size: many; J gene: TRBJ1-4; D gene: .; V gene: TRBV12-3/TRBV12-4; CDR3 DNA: TGTGCCAGCAGCCCGAGGTTGCCAGGTAGAAGTGAAAAACTGTTTTTT; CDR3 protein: CASSPRLPGRSEKLFF
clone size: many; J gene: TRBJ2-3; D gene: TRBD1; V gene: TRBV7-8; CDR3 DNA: TGTGCCAGCAGCCCCCGGACAGGGGAGTCCACAGATACGCAGTATTTT; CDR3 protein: CASSPRTGESTDTQYF
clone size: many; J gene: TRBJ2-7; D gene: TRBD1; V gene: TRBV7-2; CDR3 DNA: TGTGCCAGCAGCTTAACGGGACAGGCAACCTACGAGCAGTACTTC; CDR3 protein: CASSLTGQATYEQYF